The clone carrying this T cell receptor beta chain was seen more than once but under ten times. A multiplex PCR was run with 60 Vbeta primers and 13 Jbeta primers. Data came from immunoSEQ multiplex PCR; TCRdb stores just in-frame clones and leaves some out. The table includes 150,000 to 200,000 clones, 70% to 75% detected once. This entry belongs to a study of cytomegalovirus exposure and HLA in healthy donors. The CDR3 totals 14 residues. Germline values: CDR1 MNHNS, CDR2 SASEGT. V was trimmed by 1 base and J by 4 bases, leaving 8 bases between them. The rearrangement joins TRBV6-1 to TRBJ1-5; D possibly corresponds to TRBD1 (6 bases). This TCR was recovered from a man aged 18-30 years in good health and CMV-seropositive. Material for sequencing was PBMCs. As DNA, the CDR3 is TGTGCCAGCAGTGAAGTCAGGGGTAATCAGCCCCAGCATTTT. As protein: CASSEVRGNQPQHF.